This section outlines one T cell receptor (beta chain) sequence together with its context. The authors' processing: From reference gene primer amplification, estimates of nucleated cell counts were derived. Sequenced by immunoSEQ multiplex PCR; TCRdb stores in-frame clones only, minus some. The V and J calls and clone size come from that table; D and trimming were worked out from the DNA. The profile shows tens of thousands of clones, 80% to 90% of them singletons. One Seattle source followed patients from active infection through their disease course. The junction had 5 bases not matched to a gene; V was cut back by 7 bases and J by 4 bases. Germline V gives CDR1 SNHLY, CDR2 FYNNEI. This CDR3 is 14 amino acids long. The data were obtained in a study of blood T cell repertoires in COVID-19. Study context: From the United States, Italy and Spain came samples of acute and convalescent COVID-19. T cells, B-cell-depleted T cells, or PBMCs supplied cDNA or gDNA.

The sequence derives from a woman of 80 years or more with COVID-19, enrolled during active disease. Sample: peripheral blood. The chain links TRBV2 to TRBJ1-4, with 8 bases that match TRBD1. Here the CDR3 DNA reads TGTGCCAGCATCCGGGACAGGCTTAATGAAAAACTGTTTTTT. Its protein product is CASIRDRLNEKLFF.